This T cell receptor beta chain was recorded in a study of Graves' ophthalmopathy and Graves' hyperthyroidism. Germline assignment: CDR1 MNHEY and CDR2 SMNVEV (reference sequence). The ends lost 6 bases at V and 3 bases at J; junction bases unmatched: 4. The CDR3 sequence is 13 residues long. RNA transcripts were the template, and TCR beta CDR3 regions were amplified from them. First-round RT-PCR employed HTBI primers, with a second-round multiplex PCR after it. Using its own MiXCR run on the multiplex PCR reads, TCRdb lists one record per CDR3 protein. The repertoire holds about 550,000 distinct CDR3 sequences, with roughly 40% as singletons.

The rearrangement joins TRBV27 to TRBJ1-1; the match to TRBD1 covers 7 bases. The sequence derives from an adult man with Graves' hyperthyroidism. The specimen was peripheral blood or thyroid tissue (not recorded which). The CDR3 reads CASRGGADTEAFF. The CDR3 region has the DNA TGTGCCAGCAGAGGGGGCGCAGACACTGAAGCTTTCTTT.